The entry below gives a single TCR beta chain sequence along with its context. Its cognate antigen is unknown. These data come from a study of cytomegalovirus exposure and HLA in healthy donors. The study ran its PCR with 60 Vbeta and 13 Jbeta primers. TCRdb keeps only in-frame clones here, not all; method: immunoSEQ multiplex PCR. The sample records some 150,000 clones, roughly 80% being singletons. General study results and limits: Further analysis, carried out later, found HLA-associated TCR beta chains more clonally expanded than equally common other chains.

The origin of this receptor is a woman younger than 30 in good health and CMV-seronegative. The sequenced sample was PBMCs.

The CDR3 is CASTFGGQGGEAFF. DNA for the CDR3: TGCGCCAGCACCTTCGGAGGGCAGGGGGGTGAAGCTTTCTTT. The chain couples TRBV5-1 to TRBJ1-1, with 7 bases aligning to TRBD1. The trim removed 6 bases at V and 7 bases at J, leaving 12 bases unmatched. CDR1 is SGHRS and CDR2 is YFSETQ in the germline V gene. The CDR3 runs 14 residues.